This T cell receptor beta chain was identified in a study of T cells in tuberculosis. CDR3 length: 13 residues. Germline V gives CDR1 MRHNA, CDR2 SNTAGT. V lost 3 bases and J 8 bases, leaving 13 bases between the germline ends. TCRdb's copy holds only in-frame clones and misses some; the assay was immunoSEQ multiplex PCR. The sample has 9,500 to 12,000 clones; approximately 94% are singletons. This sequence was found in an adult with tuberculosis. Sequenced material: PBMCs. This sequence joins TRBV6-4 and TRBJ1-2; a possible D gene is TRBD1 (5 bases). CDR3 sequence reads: CASSETIGGGYTF. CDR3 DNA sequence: TGTGCCAGCAGTGAAACTATCGGGGGAGGCTACACCTTC.